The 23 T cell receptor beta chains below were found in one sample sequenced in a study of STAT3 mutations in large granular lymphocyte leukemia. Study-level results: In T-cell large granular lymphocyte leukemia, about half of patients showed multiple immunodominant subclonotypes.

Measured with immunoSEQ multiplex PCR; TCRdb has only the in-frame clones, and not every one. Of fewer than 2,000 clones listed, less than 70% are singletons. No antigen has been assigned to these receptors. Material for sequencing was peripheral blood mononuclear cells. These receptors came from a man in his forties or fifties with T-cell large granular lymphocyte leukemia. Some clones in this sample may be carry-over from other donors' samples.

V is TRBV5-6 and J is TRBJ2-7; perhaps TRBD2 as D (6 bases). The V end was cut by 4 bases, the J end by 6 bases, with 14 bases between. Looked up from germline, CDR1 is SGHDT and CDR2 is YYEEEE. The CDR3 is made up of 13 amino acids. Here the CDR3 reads CASSPGGEFEQYF. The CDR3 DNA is TGTGCCAGCAGCCCGGGCGGGGAATTCGAGCAGTACTTC.

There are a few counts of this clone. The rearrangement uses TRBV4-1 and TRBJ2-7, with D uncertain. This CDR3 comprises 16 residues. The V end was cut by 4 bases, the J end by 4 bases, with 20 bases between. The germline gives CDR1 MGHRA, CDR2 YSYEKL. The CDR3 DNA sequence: TGCGCCAGCAGCCCCTCTTCGGACGGCTTAGGATACGAGCAGTACTTC. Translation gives CASSPSSDGLGYEQYF.

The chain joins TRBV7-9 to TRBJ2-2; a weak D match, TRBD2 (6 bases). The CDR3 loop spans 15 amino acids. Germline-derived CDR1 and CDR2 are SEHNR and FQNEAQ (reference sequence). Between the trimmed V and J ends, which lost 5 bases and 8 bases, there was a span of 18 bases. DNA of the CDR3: TGTGCCAGCAGCCCCCCGGGGGACCTTCTTGGGGAGCTGTTTTTT. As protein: CASSPPGDLLGELFF.

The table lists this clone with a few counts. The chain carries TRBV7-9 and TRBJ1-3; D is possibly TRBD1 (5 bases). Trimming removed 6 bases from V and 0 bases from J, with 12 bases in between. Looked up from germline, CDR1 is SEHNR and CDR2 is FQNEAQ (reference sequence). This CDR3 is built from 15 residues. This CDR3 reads CASRGPGSSGNTIYF. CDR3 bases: TGTGCCAGCAGGGGGCCGGGCAGCTCTGGAAACACCATATATTTT.

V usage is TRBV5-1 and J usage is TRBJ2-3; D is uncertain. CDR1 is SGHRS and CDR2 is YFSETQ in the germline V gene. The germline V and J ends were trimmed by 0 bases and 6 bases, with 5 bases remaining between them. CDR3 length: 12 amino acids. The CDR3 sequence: CASSLAGDTQYF. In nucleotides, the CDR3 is TGCGCCAGCAGCTTGGCTGGGGATACGCAGTATTTT.

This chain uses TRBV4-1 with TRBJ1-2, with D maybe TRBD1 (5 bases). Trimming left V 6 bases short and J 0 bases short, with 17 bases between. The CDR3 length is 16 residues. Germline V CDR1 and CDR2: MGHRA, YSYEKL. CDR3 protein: CASRRGVQGANYGYTF. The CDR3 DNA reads TGCGCCAGCAGAAGAGGGGTGCAGGGCGCTAACTATGGCTACACCTTC.

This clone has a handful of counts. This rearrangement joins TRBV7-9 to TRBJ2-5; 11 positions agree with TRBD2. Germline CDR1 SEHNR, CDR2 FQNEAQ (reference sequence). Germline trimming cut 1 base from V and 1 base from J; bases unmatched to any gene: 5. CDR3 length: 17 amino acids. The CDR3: CASSLDQGLAAQETQYF. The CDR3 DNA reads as TGTGCCAGCAGCTTAGATCAGGGACTAGCGGCCCAAGAGACCCAGTACTTC.

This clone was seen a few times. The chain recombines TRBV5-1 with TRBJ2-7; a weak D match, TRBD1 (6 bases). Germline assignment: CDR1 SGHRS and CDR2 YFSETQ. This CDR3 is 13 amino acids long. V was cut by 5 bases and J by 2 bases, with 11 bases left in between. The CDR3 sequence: CASSGGPTYEQYF. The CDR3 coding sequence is TGCGCCAGCAGTGGGGGCCCAACCTACGAGCAGTACTTC.

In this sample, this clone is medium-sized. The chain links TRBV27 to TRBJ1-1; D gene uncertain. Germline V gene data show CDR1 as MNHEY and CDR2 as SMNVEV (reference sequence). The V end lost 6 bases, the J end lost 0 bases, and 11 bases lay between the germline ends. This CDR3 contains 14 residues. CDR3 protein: CASSVTDLNTEAFF. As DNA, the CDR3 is TGTGCCAGCAGCGTGACGGATCTGAACACTGAAGCTTTCTTT.

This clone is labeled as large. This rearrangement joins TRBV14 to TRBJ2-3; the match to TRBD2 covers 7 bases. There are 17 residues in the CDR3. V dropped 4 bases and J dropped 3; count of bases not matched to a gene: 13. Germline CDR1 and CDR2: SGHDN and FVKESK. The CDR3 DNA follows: TGTGCCAGCAGCCCCCGATTTTGGGGGAGGGCGACAGATACGCAGTATTTT. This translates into CASSPRFWGRATDTQYF.

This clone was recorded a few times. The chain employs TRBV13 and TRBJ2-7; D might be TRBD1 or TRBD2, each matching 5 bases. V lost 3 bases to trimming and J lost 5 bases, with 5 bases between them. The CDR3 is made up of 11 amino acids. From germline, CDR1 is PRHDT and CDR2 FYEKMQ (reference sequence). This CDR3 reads CASSLGDEQYF. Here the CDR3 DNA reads TGTGCCAGCAGCTTGGGGGACGAGCAGTACTTC.

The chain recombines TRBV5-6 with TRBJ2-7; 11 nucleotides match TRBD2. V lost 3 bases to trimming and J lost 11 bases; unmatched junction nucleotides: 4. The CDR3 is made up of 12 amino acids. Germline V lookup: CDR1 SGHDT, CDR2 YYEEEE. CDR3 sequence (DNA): TGTGCCAGCAGCTCGACTAGCGGGAAGGAGTACTTC. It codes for CASSSTSGKEYF.

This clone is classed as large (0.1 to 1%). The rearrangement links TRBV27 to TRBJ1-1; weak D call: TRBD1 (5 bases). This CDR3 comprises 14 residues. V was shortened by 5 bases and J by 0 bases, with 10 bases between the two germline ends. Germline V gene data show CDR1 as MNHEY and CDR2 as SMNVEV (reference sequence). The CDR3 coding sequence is TGTGCCAGCAGTGCGACAGACTTGAACACTGAAGCTTTCTTT. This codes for CASSATDLNTEAFF.

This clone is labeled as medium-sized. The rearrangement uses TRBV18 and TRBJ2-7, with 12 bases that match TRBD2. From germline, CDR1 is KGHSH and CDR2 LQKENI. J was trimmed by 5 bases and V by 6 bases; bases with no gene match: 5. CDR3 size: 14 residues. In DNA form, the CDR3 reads TGTGCCAGCTCTCTGACTAGCGGGAGCCACGAGCAGTACTTC. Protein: CASSLTSGSHEQYF.

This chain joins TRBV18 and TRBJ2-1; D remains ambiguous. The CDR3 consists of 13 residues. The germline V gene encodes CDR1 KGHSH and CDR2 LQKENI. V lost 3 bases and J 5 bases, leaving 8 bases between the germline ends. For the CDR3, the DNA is TGTGCCAGCTCACCCCCCAAGAACAATGAGCAGTTCTTC. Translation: CASSPPKNNEQFF.

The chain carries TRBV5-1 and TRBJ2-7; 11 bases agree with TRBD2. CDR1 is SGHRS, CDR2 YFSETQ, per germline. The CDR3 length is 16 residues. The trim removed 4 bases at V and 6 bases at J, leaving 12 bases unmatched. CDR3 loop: CASSLTSGSMSAEQYF. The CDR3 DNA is TGCGCCAGCAGCCTAACTAGCGGGAGTATGTCGGCCGAGCAGTACTTC. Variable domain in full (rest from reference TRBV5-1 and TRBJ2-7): KAGVTQTPRYLIKTRGQQVTLSCSPISGHRSVSWYQQTPGQGLQFLFEYFSETQRNKGNFPGRFSGRQFSNSRSEMNVSTLELGDSALYLCASSLTSGSMSAEQYFGPGTRLTVT.

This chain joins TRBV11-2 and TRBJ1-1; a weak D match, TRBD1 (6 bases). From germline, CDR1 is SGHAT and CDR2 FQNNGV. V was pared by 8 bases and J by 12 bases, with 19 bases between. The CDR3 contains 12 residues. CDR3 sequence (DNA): TGTGCCAGCTACGGCCGGGGGCAGGGTCCTTTCTTT. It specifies CASYGRGQGPFF.

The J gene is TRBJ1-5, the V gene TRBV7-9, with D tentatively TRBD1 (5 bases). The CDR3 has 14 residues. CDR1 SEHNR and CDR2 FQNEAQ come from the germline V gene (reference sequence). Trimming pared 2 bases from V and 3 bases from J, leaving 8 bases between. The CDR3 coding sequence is TGTGCCAGCAGCTTATCCGGGGCCAATCAGCCCCAGCATTTT. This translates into CASSLSGANQPQHF.

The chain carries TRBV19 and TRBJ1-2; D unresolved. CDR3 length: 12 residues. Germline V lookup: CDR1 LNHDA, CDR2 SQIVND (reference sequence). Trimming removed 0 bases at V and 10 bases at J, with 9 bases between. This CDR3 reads CASSIDLFDYTF. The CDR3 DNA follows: TGTGCCAGTAGTATAGATCTATTTGACTACACCTTC.

The CDR3 spells CASSQGTAYGYTF. The CDR3 DNA is TGTGCCAGCAGCCAGGGGACGGCCTATGGCTACACCTTC. The chain couples TRBV5-4 to TRBJ1-2; a possible D gene is TRBD1 (6 bases). Trimming pared 4 bases from V and 4 bases from J, leaving 11 bases between. The germline V gene encodes CDR1 SGHNT and CDR2 YYREEE (reference sequence). This CDR3 has 13 residues.

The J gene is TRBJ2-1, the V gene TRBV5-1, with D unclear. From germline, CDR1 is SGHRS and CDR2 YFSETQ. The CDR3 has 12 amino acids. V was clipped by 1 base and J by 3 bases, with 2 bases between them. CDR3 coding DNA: TGCGCCAGCAGCTTGCTCTACAATGAGCAGTTCTTC. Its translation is CASSLLYNEQFF.

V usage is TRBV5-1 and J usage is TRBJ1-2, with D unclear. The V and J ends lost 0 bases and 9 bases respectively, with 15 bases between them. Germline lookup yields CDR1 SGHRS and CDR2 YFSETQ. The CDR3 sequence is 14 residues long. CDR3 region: CASSLAYRLQSYTF. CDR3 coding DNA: TGCGCCAGCAGCTTGGCCTATAGACTACAAAGCTACACCTTC.

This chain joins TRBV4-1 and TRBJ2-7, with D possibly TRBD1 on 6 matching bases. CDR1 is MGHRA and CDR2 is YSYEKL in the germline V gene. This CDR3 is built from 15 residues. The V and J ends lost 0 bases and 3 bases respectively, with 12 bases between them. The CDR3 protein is CASSQDRGRGYEQYF. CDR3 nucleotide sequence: TGCGCCAGCAGCCAAGACAGGGGAAGAGGCTACGAGCAGTACTTC.